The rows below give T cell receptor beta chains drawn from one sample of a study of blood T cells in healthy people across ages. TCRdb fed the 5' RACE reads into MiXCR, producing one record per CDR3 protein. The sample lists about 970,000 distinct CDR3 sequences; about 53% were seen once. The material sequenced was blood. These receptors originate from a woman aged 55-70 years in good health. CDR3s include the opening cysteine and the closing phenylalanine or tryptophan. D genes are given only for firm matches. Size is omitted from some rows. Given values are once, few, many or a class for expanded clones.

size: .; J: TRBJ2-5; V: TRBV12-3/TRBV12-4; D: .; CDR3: CASSLTRDRETQYF; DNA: TGTGCCAGCAGTTTGACGCGGGATAGGGAGACCCAGTACTTC
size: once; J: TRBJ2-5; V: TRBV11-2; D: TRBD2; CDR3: CASSLPGRGEETQYF; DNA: TGTGCCAGCAGCTTACCAGGGAGGGGTGAAGAGACCCAGTACTTC
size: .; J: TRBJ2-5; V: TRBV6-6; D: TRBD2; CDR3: CASSYLRTGGQETQYF; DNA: TGTGCCAGCAGTTATCTCCGGACCGGGGGGCAAGAGACCCAGTACTTC
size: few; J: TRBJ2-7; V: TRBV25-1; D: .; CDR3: CASSSIGRGEQYF; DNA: TGTGCCAGCAGTTCAATTGGGCGTGGCGAGCAGTACTTC
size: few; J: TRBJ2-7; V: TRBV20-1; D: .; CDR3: CSARPGHQIDEQYF; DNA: TGCAGTGCTAGACCGGGCCATCAAATAGACGAGCAGTACTTC
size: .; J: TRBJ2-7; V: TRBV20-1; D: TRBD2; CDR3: CSARGPGLQSYEQYF; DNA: TGCAGTGCTAGGGGCCCGGGACTACAATCCTACGAGCAGTACTTC
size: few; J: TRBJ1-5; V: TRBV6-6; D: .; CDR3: CASSYSEGQPQHF; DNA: TGTGCCAGCAGTTACAGCGAAGGTCAGCCCCAGCATTTT
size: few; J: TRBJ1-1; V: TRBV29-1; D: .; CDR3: CSVEVSLAGTEAFF; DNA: TGCAGCGTTGAGGTTAGCCTAGCGGGGACTGAAGCTTTCTTT
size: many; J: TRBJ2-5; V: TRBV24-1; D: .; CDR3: CATSDGETQYF; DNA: TGTGCCACCAGTGATGGGGAGACCCAGTACTTC
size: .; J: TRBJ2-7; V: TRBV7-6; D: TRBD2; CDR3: CASSILAGARSFHEQYF; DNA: TGTGCCAGCAGCATTTTAGCGGGAGCTCGTAGTTTCCACGAGCAGTACTTC
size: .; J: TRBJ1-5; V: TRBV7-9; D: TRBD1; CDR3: CASSSTLDREGGQPQHF; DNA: TGTGCCAGCAGCTCCACCTTGGACAGGGAGGGTGGTCAGCCCCAGCATTTT
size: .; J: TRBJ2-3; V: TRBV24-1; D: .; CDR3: CATGTVTDTQYF; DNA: TGTGCCACCGGGACGGTCACAGATACGCAGTATTTT
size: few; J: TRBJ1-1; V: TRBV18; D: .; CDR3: CASSLQGGKTEAFF; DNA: TGTGCCAGCTCACTACAGGGTGGTAAGACTGAAGCTTTCTTT
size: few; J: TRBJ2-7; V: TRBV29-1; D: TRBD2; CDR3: CSVATSGRKAGEQYF; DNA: TGCAGCGTTGCCACTAGCGGGAGGAAGGCTGGTGAGCAGTACTTC
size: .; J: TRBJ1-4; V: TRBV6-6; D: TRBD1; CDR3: CASSYGQGDDEKLFF; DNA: TGTGCCAGCAGTTACGGACAGGGGGATGATGAAAAACTGTTTTTT
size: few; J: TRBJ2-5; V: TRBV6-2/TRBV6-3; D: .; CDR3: CASKNGRSAQETQYF; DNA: TGTGCCAGCAAAAACGGGAGATCGGCCCAAGAGACCCAGTACTTC
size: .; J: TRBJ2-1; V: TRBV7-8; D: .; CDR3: CASSKGVPSSYNEQFF; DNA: TGTGCCAGCAGCAAGGGGGTGCCTAGCTCCTACAATGAGCAGTTCTTC
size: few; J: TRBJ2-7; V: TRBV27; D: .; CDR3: CASASGASPYEQYF; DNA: TGTGCCAGCGCATCGGGAGCGAGCCCCTACGAGCAGTACTTC
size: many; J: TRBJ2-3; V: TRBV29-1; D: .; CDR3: CSVVLATNTQYF; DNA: TGCAGCGTTGTCCTAGCGACAAATACGCAGTATTTT
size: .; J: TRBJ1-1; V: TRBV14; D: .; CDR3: CASSQTGFDAFF; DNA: TGTGCCAGCAGCCAGACAGGCTTCGACGCTTTCTTT
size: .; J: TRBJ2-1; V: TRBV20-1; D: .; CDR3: CSAFERKASSYNEQFF; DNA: TGCAGTGCTTTTGAGCGGAAGGCGAGCTCCTACAATGAGCAGTTCTTC
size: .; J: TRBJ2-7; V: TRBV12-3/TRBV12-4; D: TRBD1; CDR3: CASSGTANSYEQYF; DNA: TGTGCCAGCAGTGGGACAGCGAATTCCTACGAGCAGTACTTC
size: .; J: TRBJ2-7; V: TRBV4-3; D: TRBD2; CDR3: CASSQAAGGPAEQYF; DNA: TGCGCCAGCAGCCAAGCGGCGGGAGGGCCCGCCGAGCAGTACTTC
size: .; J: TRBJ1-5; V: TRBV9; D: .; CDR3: CASSEGPGPLNQPQHF; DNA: TGTGCCAGCAGCGAAGGACCCGGGCCCTTGAATCAGCCCCAGCATTTT
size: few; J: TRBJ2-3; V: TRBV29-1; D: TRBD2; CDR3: CSVRLAGRADTQYF; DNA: TGCAGCGTCCGGCTAGCGGGGAGAGCAGATACGCAGTATTTT
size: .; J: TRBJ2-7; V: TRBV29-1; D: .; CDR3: CSVTRAFEQYF; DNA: TGCAGCGTCACTAGAGCCTTCGAGCAGTACTTC
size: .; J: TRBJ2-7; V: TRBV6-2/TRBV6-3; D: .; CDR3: CASSYNVGTYEQYF; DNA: TGTGCCAGCAGTTATAATGTAGGAACCTACGAGCAGTACTTC
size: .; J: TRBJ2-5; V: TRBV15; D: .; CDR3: CATKVAPQETQYF; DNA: TGTGCCACCAAAGTTGCGCCCCAAGAGACCCAGTACTTC
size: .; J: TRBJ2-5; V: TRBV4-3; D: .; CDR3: CASSQEGQGEAQYF; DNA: TGCGCCAGCAGCCAAGAGGGGCAGGGTGAGGCCCAGTACTTC
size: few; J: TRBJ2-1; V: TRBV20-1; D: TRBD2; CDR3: CSASLVAGPDNEQFF; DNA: TGCAGTGCTAGTTTAGTAGCGGGGCCCGACAATGAGCAGTTCTTC
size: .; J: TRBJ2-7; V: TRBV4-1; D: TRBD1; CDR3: CASSQETGSYYEQYF; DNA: TGCGCCAGCAGCCAAGAGACAGGGTCTTACTACGAGCAGTACTTC
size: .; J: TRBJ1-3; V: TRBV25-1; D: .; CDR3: CASSGAGIENTIYF; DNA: TGTGCCAGCAGTGGAGCAGGGATAGAAAACACCATATATTTT
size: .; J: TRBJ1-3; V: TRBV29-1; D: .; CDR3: CSVSRDIGNTIYF; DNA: TGCAGCGTTAGCCGGGACATAGGAAACACCATATATTTT
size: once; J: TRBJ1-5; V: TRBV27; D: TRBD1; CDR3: CASSLYGTGNNQPQHF; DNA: TGTGCCAGCAGTTTATACGGGACAGGGAACAATCAGCCCCAGCATTTT
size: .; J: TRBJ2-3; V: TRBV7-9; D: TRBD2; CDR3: CASRTLPGLATSTDTQYF; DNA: TGTGCCAGCAGAACGCTACCGGGACTAGCGACTAGCACAGATACGCAGTATTTT
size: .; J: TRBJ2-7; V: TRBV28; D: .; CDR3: CASRRWGPAPHEQYF; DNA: TGTGCCAGCAGGCGTTGGGGTCCGGCCCCTCACGAGCAGTACTTC
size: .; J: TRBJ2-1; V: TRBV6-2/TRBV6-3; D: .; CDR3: CASSMYGNNEQFF; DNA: TGTGCCAGCAGTATGTACGGGAACAATGAGCAGTTCTTC
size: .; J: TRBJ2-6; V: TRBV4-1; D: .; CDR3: CASSQDTGTGANVLTF; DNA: TGCGCCAGCAGCCAAGACACAGGGACTGGGGCCAACGTCCTGACTTTC
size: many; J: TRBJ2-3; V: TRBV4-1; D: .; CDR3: CASSRQKEGDTQYF; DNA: TGCGCCAGCAGCCGCCAGAAGGAGGGAGATACGCAGTATTTT
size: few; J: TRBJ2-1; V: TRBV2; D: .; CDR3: CASSGQGYNEQFF; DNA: TGTGCCAGCAGCGGGCAGGGATACAATGAGCAGTTCTTC
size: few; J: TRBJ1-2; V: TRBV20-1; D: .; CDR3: CSALSPGVPGYTF; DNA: TGCAGTGCCCTATCTCCGGGAGTACCAGGCTACACCTTC
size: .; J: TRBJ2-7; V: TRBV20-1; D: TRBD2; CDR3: CSARELAGGHYEQYF; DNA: TGCAGTGCTAGGGAACTAGCGGGAGGACACTACGAGCAGTACTTC
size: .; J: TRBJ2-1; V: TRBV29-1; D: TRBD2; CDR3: CSVEEWREDEQFF; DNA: TGCAGCGTCGAAGAGTGGCGGGAGGATGAGCAGTTCTTC
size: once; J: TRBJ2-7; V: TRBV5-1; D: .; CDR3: CASSLEGILYEQYF; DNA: TGCGCCAGCAGCTTGGAGGGGATACTCTACGAGCAGTACTTC
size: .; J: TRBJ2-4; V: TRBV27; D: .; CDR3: CASSAGRVIQYF; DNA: TGTGCCAGCAGTGCGGGTCGAGTTATTCAGTACTTC
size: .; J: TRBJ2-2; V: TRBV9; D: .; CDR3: CASSAEGRASGELFF; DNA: TGTGCCAGCAGCGCCGAAGGTCGGGCGTCTGGGGAGCTGTTTTTT
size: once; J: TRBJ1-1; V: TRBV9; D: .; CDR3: CASTPIVGDPRTEAFF; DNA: TGTGCCAGCACCCCTATAGTAGGGGACCCCAGGACTGAAGCTTTCTTT
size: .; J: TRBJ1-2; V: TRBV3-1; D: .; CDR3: CASSHPARGGNYGYTF; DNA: TGTGCCAGCAGCCACCCGGCGAGGGGAGGGAACTATGGCTACACCTTC
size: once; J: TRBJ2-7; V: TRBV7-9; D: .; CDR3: CASSLGTLKDNRYEQYF; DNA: TGTGCCAGCAGTTTGGGGACCTTAAAGGACAATCGGTACGAGCAGTACTTC
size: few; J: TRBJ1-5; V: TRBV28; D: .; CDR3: CASSLTASNQPQHF; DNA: TGTGCCAGCAGTTTAACGGCGAGTAATCAGCCCCAGCATTTT
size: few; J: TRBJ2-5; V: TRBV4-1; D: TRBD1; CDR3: CASSRVPGTGVTEQYF; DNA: TGCGCCAGCAGCCGAGTCCCGGGGACAGGGGTAACGGAGCAGTACTTC
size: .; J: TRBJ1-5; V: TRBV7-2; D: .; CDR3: CASRLGGAGGNQPQHF; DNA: TGTGCCAGCAGGTTAGGAGGGGCAGGGGGCAATCAGCCCCAGCATTTT
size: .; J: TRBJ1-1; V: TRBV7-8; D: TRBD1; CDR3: CASSAETGGNTEAFF; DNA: TGTGCCAGCAGCGCGGAGACAGGGGGCAACACTGAAGCTTTCTTT